Below are 20 T cell receptor beta chains sequenced from a single sample in a study of T cell repertoires in cytomegalovirus infection. For these TCRs, the target antigens are not known. TCRdb redid the calling of the reads with MiXCR, one entry per CDR3 protein. The sample lists around 770,000 distinct CDR3 sequences, under 35% occurring once. Sequenced material: cultured CD8+ T cells from PBMCs, taken from culture after CMV antigen stimulation. The receptors come from a human donor in good health (CMV status not recorded). Some clones in this sample may be carry-over from other donors' samples.

Many counts were recorded for this clonotype. V and J are TRBV7-9 and TRBJ1-5; D might be TRBD1 (6 bases). This CDR3 is 16 amino acids long. Germline CDR1 SEHNR, CDR2 FQNEAQ (reference sequence). Deletions cut 5 bases from V and 5 bases from J, with 19 bases between. This CDR3 reads CASSPRSGALYQPQHF. CDR3 nucleotides: TGTGCCAGCAGCCCTCGATCAGGGGCCCTTTATCAGCCCCAGCATTTT.

This clonotype was detected ten times or more. V and J are TRBV20-1 and TRBJ1-2; D not certain. Germline assignment: CDR1 DFQATT and CDR2 SNEGSKA (reference sequence). CDR3 length: 13 residues. V shed 5 bases and J shed 6 bases, with 16 bases lying between them. The CDR3 nucleotides read TGCAGTGCTTGGACCCTGGGTCTCCATGGCTACACCTTC. Amino acids: CSAWTLGLHGYTF.

This chain uses TRBV20-1 with TRBJ1-3; D possibly corresponds to TRBD1 (5 bases). This CDR3 has 12 amino acids. The ends were cut back, 6 bases at V and 4 bases at J, with 10 bases in the middle. Per germline, CDR1 DFQATT and CDR2 SNEGSKA (reference sequence). The CDR3 DNA reads as TGCAGTGCAGGAAAGGGGGGAAACACCATATATTTT. This sequence encodes CSAGKGGNTIYF.

This clonotype was seen a few times. Written as DNA, the CDR3 is TGCGCCAGCAGTGGAATAGGCACTGAAGCTTTCTTT. This translates into CASSGIGTEAFF. The J gene is TRBJ1-1, the V gene TRBV10-2; D remains ambiguous. Germline values: CDR1 WSHSY, CDR2 SAAADI. Trimming cost V 4 bases and J 4 bases, with 7 bases left between them. The CDR3 runs to 12 residues.

This clonotype came up many times. The chain is built from TRBV7-2 and TRBJ2-5; tentatively, D is TRBD1 or TRBD2 (6 bases each). This CDR3 region has 15 residues. Germline values: CDR1 SGHTA, CDR2 FQGNSA. Trimming left V 1 base short and J 5 bases short, with 14 bases between. The CDR3 is CASSLGRGAEETQYF. As DNA, the CDR3 is TGTGCCAGCAGCTTAGGGAGGGGGGCAGAGGAGACCCAGTACTTC. Variable domain in full (rest from reference TRBV7-2 and TRBJ2-5): GAGVSQSPSNKVTEKGKDVELRCDPISGHTALYWYRQSLGQGLEFLIYFQGNSAPDKSGLPSDRFSAERTGGSVSTLTIQRTQQEDSAVYLCASSLGRGAEETQYFGPGTRLLVL.

Concerning this clonotype itself: One base away lies a much larger clone, so this may be a sequencing read error. The genes are TRBV19 and TRBJ2-1; TRBD2 aligns across 7 bases. This CDR3 region has 15 residues. Germline V gives CDR1 LNHDA, CDR2 SQIVND (reference sequence). The CDR3 nucleotides are TGTGCCAGAAGTATATGGGGAGGGGACTACAATGAGCAGTTCTTC. The encoded protein is CARSIWGGDYNEQFF.

The chain combines TRBV27 with TRBJ1-4, with a weak D call TRBD1 (5 bases). The germline CDR1 and CDR2 sequences are MNHEY and SMNVEV (reference sequence). V lost 3 bases and J lost 7, with 18 bases in between. The CDR3 contains 16 residues. CDR3 loop: CASSLRFAGVSEKLFF. CDR3 DNA: TGTGCCAGCAGTTTGCGGTTCGCGGGGGTATCTGAAAAACTGTTTTTT.

The rearrangement uses TRBV6-1 and TRBJ2-7; D uncertain. CDR1 is MNHNS and CDR2 is SASEGT in the germline V gene. Deletions cut 0 bases from V and 2 bases from J, with 11 bases between. This CDR3 contains 15 residues. The CDR3 sequence: CASSEALLDPYEQYF. The DNA of the CDR3 is TGTGCCAGCAGTGAAGCTCTACTGGACCCCTACGAGCAGTACTTC.

The chain recombines TRBV20-1 with TRBJ1-5; no clear D gene. The CDR3 has 14 amino acids. The V gene's germline CDR1 is DFQATT and CDR2 SNEGSKA (reference sequence). V was cut by 3 bases and J by 5 bases, with 14 bases left in between. The CDR3 protein is CSAREGSRYQPQHF. CDR3 bases: TGCAGTGCTAGGGAGGGTAGCAGATATCAGCCCCAGCATTTT.

This clonotype was seen more than once but under ten times. The chain couples TRBV6-1 to TRBJ2-3; 7 nucleotides agree with TRBD1. Unmatched junction bases numbered 7, after V lost 4 bases and J lost 3 bases. CDR1 MNHNS and CDR2 SASEGT come from the germline V gene. The CDR3 is 15 residues long. The DNA of the CDR3 is TGTGCCAGCAGTGCCCTCGGCAGGGGGACAGATACGCAGTATTTT. Amino acid sequence: CASSALGRGTDTQYF.

This clonotype turned up a few times. This chain links TRBV27 with TRBJ2-1; D perhaps matches TRBD1 (6 bases). The V end lost 6 bases, the J end lost 4 bases, and 19 bases lay between the germline ends. Germline-derived CDR1 and CDR2 are MNHEY and SMNVEV (reference sequence). The CDR3 consists of 16 residues. CDR3 region: CASRVGGRDIYNEQFF. As DNA, the CDR3 is TGTGCCAGCAGAGTTGGGGGCCGAGACATTTACAATGAGCAGTTCTTC.

This clonotype turned up a few times. The J gene is TRBJ1-2, the V gene TRBV6-2 or TRBV6-3; D remains ambiguous. Trimming stripped 5 bases from V and 0 bases from J, with 7 bases between. There are 13 residues in the CDR3. Germline assignment: CDR1 MNHEY and CDR2 SVGEGT. DNA for the CDR3: TGTGCCAGCAGTGAGACGGCTAACTATGGCTACACCTTC. Translation gives CASSETANYGYTF.

This clonotype was found once. One end of the junction fails to match germline, which may point to a read error. The rearrangement links TRBV10-3 to TRBJ2-1, with a weak D call TRBD2 (6 bases). This CDR3 is 12 amino acids long. Germline values: CDR1 ENHRY, CDR2 SYGVKD. The DNA of the CDR3 is TGTGCCACCAGTGGAGGGAACGATGAGCAGTTCTTC. This translates into CATSGGNDEQFF.

The chain carries TRBV5-1 and TRBJ1-2, with D tentatively TRBD1 (5 bases). This CDR3 contains 18 residues. Trimming took off 0 bases at V and 4 bases at J, with 22 bases between the two ends. Germline V gene lookup returns CDR1 SGHRS and CDR2 YFSETQ. The CDR3 DNA reads as TGCGCCAGCAGCTTGGAACCCCAGGGCCTCGGGCCGGGCTATGGCTACACCTTC. It specifies CASSLEPQGLGPGYGYTF.

This clonotype came up a few times. The chain combines TRBV5-5 with TRBJ2-3, with D possibly being TRBD1 or TRBD2 (6 bases each). Looked up from germline, CDR1 is SGHKS and CDR2 is YYEKEE (reference sequence). The CDR3 contains 17 residues. Trimming shortened V by 0 bases and J by 1 base, and 15 bases separated the two germline ends. CDR3 in DNA: TGTGCCAGCAGCTTGGATCGCAGAAGGGGGGGCACAGATACGCAGTATTTT. Encoded protein: CASSLDRRRGGTDTQYF.

The chain is built from TRBV7-3 and TRBJ2-2, with unresolved D. Germline V lookup: CDR1 SGHTA, CDR2 FQGTGA. The CDR3 has 15 residues. Trimming stripped 5 bases from V and 0 bases from J, with 10 bases between. CDR3 sequence reads: CASSTDGSNTGELFF. CDR3 coding DNA: TGTGCCAGCAGCACCGACGGATCGAACACCGGGGAGCTGTTTTTT.

The chain employs TRBV7-8 and TRBJ1-1; 8 positions agree with TRBD1. The CDR3 sequence is 15 residues long. Looked up from germline, CDR1 is SGHVS and CDR2 is FQNEAQ. With V trimmed by 0 bases and J by 5 bases, 5 bases remained unmatched. The chain's CDR3 is CASSLARGRKTEAFF. CDR3 DNA sequence: TGTGCCAGCAGCTTAGCCAGGGGGCGCAAAACTGAAGCTTTCTTT.

This clonotype was seen a single time. This chain connects TRBV5-6 to TRBJ2-7, with 11 positions matching TRBD1. CDR1 is SGHDT and CDR2 is YYEEEE in the germline V gene. Trimming cost V 1 base and J 2 bases; bases outside gene matches: 11. CDR3 length equals 18 residues. CDR3 region: CASSLSGQGADVPYEQYF. The CDR3 DNA reads as TGTGCCAGCAGCTTGTCCGGACAGGGGGCGGACGTTCCCTACGAGCAGTACTTC.

This sequence joins TRBV20-1 and TRBJ1-4, with 9 bases identical to TRBD1. Trimming cost V 6 bases and J 8 bases; bases outside gene matches: 10. The CDR3 has 14 amino acids. CDR1 and CDR2 (germline): DFQATT, SNEGSKA (reference sequence). CDR3 coding DNA: TGCAGTGCGGTATTACAGGGGGCGGGAGAAAAACTGTTTTTT. Translation gives CSAVLQGAGEKLFF.

This chain links TRBV27 with TRBJ1-1, with D possibly TRBD1 on 5 matching bases. Germline-derived CDR1 and CDR2 are MNHEY and SMNVEV (reference sequence). The CDR3 has 15 residues. The V end was cut by 0 bases, the J end by 5 bases, with 13 bases between. This CDR3 reads CASSLSRGAPTEAFF. Written as DNA, the CDR3 is TGTGCCAGCAGTTTATCTAGAGGGGCACCTACTGAAGCTTTCTTT.